This T cell receptor beta chain was captured in a study of blood T cell repertoires in COVID-19. In the original workflow: Amplifying reference gene primers gave estimates of nucleated cell counts. TCRdb keeps only in-frame clones here, not all; method: immunoSEQ multiplex PCR. V, J and clone size are taken as reported in that table, and D and trimming were inferred from the DNA itself. The sample contains fewer than 200,000 clones, approximately 83% of which appear only once. This CDR3 has 15 residues. From germline, CDR1 is LNHNV and CDR2 YYDKDF (reference sequence). V gave up 9 bases and J gave up 3 bases; unmatched junction bases: 10.

J is TRBJ1-5 and V is TRBV15; 8 bases match TRBD1. The receptor comes from a man aged 65-85 years with active or convalescent COVID-19. The sequencing sample was made of peripheral blood. This CDR3 is CATSTGQDHNQPQHF. In DNA, the CDR3 is TGTGCCACTAGTACGGGACAGGACCACAATCAGCCCCAGCATTTT. Variable domain in full (rest from reference TRBV15 and TRBJ1-5): DAMVIQNPRYQVTQFGKPVTLSCSQTLNHNVMYWYQQKSSQAPKLLFHYYDKDFNNEADTPDNFQSRRPNTSFCFLDIRSPGLGDTAMYLCATSTGQDHNQPQHFGDGTRLSIL.